This TCR beta chain appears in the sequencing data of a study of radiotherapy plus CTLA-4 blockade in lung cancer. About the study: Objective responses were documented in about 20% of patients, with disease control in 25% to 35%.

Some clones are missing from TCRdb's copy, which holds only in-frame ones; the method was immunoSEQ multiplex PCR. The profile shows roughly 130,000 clones, approximately 90% of them singletons. Germline V gene lookup returns CDR1 MRHNA and CDR2 SNTAGT. Trimming took 0 bases from V and 7 from J; bases not matched to a gene: 8. CDR3 size: 16 residues. The chain couples TRBV6-4 to TRBJ2-1, with 8 positions matching TRBD2. The specimen comprised peripheral blood, sampled from a patient treated with radiotherapy plus ipilimumab. The receptor comes from a human donor with non-small cell lung cancer that progressed on radiotherapy plus ipilimumab. CDR3 loop: CASSDSPGGPNNEQFF. Written as DNA, the CDR3 is TGTGCCAGCAGTGACTCGCCGGGAGGGCCGAATAATGAGCAGTTCTTC.